A single T cell receptor beta chain is shown here with its context. This sample is drawn from a study of blood T cell repertoires in COVID-19. Whole-study context: From the United States, Italy and Spain came samples of acute and convalescent COVID-19.

With 3 bases removed from V and 6 bases from J, the gap between germline ends came to 20 bases. CDR1 is SNHLY and CDR2 is FYNNEI in the germline V gene. CDR3 length equals 16 residues. Sequenced by immunoSEQ multiplex PCR; TCRdb stores in-frame clones only, minus some. The sample comprises about 110,000 clones, 70% to 90% of which are singletons, and 4.8% rests with the top ten. The specimen was peripheral blood. This clonotype originated in a human donor in a cohort sampled during active COVID-19. The V and J genes are TRBV2 and TRBJ1-2; a weak D match, TRBD1 (6 bases). The CDR3 nucleotides are TGTGCCAGCAGTGATTGGGGGCCGGGGGGGAGCGATGGCTACACCTTC. Its translation is CASSDWGPGGSDGYTF.